This TCR beta chain was retrieved from a study of shared clonotypes between healthy human individuals. J lost 2 bases, V lost 6 bases, and 7 bases had no gene match. Germline CDR1 and CDR2: KGHSH and LQKENI. This CDR3 has 15 residues. Details on this clone: As yet, its antigen is unknown.

This table comes from immunoSEQ multiplex PCR, and its TCRdb copy is limited to in-frame clones, with some not included. The sample includes around 720,000 clones, less than 80% seen only once; the top ten take around 2%. Overall study results and limits: Sampling was confined to blood; repertoires within tissues likely differ. Sorted-subset sequencing, rarefaction showed, was incomplete despite large depth. Non-shared clonotypes had lower generation probabilities than clonotypes shared by all four sorted-subset donors.

Sequencing was performed on memory CD4+ T cells sorted from blood. Subset specified: CD45RA-negative fraction. The receptor was isolated from a woman in her 30s in good health. The rearrangement links TRBV18 to TRBJ2-7, with 10 bases matching TRBD2. Here the CDR3 reads CASSEASGGTYEQYF. The CDR3 bases are TGTGCCAGCTCGGAAGCTAGCGGGGGTACCTACGAGCAGTACTTC.